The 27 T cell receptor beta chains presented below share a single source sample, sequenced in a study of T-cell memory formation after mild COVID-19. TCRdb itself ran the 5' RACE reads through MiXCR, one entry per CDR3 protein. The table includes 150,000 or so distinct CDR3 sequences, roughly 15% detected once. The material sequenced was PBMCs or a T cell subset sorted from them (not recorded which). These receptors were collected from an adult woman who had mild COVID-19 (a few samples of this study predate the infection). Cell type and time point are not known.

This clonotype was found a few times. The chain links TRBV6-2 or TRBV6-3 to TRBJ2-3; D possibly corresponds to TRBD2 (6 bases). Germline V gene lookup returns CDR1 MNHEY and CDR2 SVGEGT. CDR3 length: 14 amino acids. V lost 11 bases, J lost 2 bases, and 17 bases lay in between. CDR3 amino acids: CAGSPGTYTDTQYF. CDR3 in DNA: TGTGCCGGATCTCCCGGGACTTACACAGATACGCAGTATTTT.

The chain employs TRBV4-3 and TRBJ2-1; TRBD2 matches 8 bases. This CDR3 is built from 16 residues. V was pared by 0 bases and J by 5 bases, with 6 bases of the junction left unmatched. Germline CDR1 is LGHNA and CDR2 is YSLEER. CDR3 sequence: CASSQDGSGSNNEQFF. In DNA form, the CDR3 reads TGCGCCAGCAGCCAAGACGGAAGCGGGAGTAACAATGAGCAGTTCTTC.

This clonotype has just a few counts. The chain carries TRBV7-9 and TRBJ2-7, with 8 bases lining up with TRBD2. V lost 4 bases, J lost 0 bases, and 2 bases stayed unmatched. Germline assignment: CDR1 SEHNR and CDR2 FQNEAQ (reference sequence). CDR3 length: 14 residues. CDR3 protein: CASSSGGLSYEQYF. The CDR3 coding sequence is TGTGCCAGCAGCTCGGGGGGGCTCTCCTACGAGCAGTACTTC.

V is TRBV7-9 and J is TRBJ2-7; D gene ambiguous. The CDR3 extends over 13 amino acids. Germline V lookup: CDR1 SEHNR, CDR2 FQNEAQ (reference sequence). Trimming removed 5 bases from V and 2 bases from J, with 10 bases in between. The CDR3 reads CASSLSEAYEQYF. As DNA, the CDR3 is TGTGCCAGCAGCCTTTCCGAGGCCTACGAGCAGTACTTC.

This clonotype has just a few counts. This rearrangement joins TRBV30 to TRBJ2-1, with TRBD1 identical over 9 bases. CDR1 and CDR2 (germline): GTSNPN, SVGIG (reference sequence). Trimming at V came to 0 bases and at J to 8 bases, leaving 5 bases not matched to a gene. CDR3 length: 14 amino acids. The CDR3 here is CAWSVGTGSYEQFF. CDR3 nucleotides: TGTGCCTGGAGTGTGGGGACAGGGAGCTATGAGCAGTTCTTC.

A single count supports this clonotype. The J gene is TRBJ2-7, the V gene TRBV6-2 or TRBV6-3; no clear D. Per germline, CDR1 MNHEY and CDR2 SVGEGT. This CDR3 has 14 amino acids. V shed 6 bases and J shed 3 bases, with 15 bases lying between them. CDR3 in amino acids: CASRGTFDLYEQYF. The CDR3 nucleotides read TGTGCCAGCAGAGGAACATTCGACCTCTACGAGCAGTACTTC.

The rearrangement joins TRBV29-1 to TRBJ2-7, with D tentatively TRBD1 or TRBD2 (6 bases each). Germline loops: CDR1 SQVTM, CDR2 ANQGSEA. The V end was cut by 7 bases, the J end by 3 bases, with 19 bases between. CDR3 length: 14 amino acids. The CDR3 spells CSAGGGGPRYEQYF. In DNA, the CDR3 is TGCAGCGCCGGGGGCGGCGGACCACGCTACGAGCAGTACTTC.

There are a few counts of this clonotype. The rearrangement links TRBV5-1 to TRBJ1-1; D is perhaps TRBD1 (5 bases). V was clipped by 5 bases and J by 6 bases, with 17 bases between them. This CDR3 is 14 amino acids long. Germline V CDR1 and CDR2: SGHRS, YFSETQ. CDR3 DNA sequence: TGCGCCAGCAGTATAGGGCAGGGCCCGTCTGAAGCTTTCTTT. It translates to CASSIGQGPSEAFF.

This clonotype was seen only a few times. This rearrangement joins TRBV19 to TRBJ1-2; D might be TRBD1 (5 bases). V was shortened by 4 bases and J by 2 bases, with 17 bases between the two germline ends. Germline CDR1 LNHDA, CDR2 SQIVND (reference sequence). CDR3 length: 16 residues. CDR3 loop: CASSSKLAGTNYGYTF. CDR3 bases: TGTGCCAGTAGTAGTAAACTGGCAGGGACGAACTATGGCTACACCTTC.

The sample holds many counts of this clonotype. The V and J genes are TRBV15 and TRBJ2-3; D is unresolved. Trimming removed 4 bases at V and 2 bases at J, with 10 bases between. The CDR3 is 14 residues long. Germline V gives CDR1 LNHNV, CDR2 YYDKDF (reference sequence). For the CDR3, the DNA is TGTGCCACCAGCAAGGGCGGAGACACAGATACGCAGTATTTT. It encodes CATSKGGDTDTQYF.

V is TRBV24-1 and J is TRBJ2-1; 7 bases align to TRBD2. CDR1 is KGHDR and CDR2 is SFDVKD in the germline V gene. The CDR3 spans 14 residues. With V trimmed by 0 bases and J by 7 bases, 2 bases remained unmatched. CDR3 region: CATSDLRGGNEQFF. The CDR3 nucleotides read TGTGCCACCAGTGATTTGCGGGGAGGGAATGAGCAGTTCTTC.

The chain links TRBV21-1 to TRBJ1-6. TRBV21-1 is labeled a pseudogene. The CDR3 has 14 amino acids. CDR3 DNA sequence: TGTGCCAGCAGCAAAGGGCGCGGAAATTCACCCCTCCACTTT. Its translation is CASSKGRGNSPLHF.

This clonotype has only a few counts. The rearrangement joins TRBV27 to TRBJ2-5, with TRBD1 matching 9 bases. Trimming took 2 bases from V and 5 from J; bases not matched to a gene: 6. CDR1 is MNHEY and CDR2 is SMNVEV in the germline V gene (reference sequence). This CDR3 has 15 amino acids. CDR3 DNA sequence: TGTGCCAGCAGTTTAGTCGGGACAGGGAAGGAGACCCAGTACTTC. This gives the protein CASSLVGTGKETQYF.

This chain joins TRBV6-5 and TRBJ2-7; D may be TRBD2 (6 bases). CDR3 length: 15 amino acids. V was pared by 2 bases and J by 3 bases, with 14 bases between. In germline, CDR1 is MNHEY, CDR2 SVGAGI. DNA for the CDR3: TGTGCCAGCAGTTACCGTCAAGGAGGGAACTACGAGCAGTACTTC. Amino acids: CASSYRQGGNYEQYF.

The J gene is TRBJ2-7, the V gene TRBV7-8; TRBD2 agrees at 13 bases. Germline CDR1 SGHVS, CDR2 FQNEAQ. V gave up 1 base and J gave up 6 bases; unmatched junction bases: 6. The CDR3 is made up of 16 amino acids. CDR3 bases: TGTGCCAGCAGCTTAGAAGGGGGACTAGCGGGGCGCGAGCAGTACTTC. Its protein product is CASSLEGGLAGREQYF.

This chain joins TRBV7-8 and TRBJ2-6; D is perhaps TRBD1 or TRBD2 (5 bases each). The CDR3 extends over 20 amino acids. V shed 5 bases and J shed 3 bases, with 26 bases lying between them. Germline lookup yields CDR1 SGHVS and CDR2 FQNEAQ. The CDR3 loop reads CASSAVRGDSPLGGANVLTF. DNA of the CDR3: TGTGCCAGCAGCGCTGTTAGGGGAGACAGTCCGCTTGGTGGGGCCAACGTCCTGACTTTC.

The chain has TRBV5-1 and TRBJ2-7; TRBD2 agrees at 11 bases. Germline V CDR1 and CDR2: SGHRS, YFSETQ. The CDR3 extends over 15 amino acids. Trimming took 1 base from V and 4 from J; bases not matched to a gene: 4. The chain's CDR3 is CASSLTSGGLYEQYF. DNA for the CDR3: TGCGCCAGCAGCTTGACTAGCGGGGGTCTTTACGAGCAGTACTTC.

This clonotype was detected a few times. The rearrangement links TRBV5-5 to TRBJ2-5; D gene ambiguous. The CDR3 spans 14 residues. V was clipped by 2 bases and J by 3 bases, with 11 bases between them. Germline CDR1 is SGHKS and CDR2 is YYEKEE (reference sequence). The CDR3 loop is CASSFGSSKETQYF. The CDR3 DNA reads TGTGCCAGCAGCTTTGGTTCCAGCAAAGAGACCCAGTACTTC.

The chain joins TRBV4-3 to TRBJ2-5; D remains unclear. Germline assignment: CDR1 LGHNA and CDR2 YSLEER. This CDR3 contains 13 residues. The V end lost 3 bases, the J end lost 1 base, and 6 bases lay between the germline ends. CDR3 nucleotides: TGCGCCAGCAGCCAGGTCCTCCAAGAGACCCAGTACTTC. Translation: CASSQVLQETQYF.

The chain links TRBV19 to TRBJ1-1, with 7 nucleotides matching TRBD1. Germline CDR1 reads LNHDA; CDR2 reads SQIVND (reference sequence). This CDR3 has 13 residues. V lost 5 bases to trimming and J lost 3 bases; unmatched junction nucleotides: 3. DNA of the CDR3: TGTGCCAGTAGTCCGGACAGGTACACTGAAGCTTTCTTT. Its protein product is CASSPDRYTEAFF.

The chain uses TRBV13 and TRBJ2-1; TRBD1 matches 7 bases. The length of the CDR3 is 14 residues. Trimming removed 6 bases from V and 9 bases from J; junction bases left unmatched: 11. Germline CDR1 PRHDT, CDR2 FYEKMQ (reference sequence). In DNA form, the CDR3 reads TGTGCCAGCAGTCGCGACAGGGTGTCGGGTGAGCAGTTCTTC. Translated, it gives CASSRDRVSGEQFF.

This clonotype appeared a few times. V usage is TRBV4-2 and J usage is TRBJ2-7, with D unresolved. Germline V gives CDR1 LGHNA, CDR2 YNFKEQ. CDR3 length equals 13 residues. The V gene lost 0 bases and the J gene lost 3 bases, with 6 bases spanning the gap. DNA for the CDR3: TGTGCCAGCAGCCAAGAGGGTCTCTACGAGCAGTACTTC. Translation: CASSQEGLYEQYF.

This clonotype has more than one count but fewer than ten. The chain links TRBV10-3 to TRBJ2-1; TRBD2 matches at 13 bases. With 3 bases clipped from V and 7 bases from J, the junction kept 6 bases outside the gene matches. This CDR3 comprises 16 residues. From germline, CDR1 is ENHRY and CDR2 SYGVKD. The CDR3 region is CAISDFGTSGKNEQFF. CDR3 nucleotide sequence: TGTGCCATCAGTGATTTCGGGACTAGCGGGAAGAATGAGCAGTTCTTC.

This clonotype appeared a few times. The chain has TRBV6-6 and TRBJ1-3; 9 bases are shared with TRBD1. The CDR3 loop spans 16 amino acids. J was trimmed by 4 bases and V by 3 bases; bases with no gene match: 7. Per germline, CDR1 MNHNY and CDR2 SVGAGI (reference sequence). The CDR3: CASSYPGQGAGNTIYF. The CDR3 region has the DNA TGTGCCAGCAGTTATCCGGGACAGGGCGCCGGAAACACCATATATTTT.

CDR3 nucleotide sequence: TGTGCCAGTTTACCCGGGACTATTGGTTTGGATGAGCAGTTCTTC. It yields the protein CASLPGTIGLDEQFF. The rearrangement uses TRBV12-3 or TRBV12-4 and TRBJ2-1, with 7 bases lining up with TRBD2. This CDR3 is built from 15 residues. The J segment lost 8 bases and the V segment lost 9 bases, leaving 16 bases of the junction unmatched.

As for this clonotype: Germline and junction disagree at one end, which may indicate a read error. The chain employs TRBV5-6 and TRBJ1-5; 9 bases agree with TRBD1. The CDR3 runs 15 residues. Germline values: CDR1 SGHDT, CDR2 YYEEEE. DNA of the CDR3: TGTGCCAGCAGCTTGGCCGGGACAGGGCGGCAGCCCGAGCATTTT. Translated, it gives CASSLAGTGRQPEHF.

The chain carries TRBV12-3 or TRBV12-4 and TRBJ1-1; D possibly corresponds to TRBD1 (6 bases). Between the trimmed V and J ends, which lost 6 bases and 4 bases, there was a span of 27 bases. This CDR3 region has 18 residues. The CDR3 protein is CASSPQGSVTLVGTEAFF. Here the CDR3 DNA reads TGTGCCAGCAGCCCCCAGGGGTCCGTAACCCTGGTGGGCACTGAAGCTTTCTTT.